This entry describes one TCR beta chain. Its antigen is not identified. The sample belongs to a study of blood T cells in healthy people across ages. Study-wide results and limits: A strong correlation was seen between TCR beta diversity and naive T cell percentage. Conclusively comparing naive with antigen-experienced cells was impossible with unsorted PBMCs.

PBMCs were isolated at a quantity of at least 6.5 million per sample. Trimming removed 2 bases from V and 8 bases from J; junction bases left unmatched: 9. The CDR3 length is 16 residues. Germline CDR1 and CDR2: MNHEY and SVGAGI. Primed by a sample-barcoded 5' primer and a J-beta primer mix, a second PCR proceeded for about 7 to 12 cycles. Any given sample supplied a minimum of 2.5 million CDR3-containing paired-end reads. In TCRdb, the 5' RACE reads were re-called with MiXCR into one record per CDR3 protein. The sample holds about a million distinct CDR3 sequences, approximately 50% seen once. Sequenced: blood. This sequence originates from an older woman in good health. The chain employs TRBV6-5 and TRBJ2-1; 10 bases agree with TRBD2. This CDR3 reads CASSYGPSGSVHEQFF. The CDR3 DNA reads TGTGCCAGCAGTTACGGTCCTAGCGGGAGTGTTCATGAGCAGTTCTTC.